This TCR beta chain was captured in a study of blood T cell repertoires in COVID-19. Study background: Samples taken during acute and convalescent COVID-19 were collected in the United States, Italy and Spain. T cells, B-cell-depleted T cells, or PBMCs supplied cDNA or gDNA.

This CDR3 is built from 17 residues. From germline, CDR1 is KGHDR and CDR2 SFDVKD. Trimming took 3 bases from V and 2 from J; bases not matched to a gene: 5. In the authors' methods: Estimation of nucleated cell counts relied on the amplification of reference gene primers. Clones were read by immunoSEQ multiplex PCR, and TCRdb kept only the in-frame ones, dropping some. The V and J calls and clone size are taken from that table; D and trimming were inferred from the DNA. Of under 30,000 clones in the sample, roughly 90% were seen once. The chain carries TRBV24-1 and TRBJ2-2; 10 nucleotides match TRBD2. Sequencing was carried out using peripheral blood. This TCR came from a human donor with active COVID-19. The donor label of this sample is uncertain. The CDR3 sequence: CATSDGGTSDNTGELFF. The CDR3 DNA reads TGTGCCACCAGTGATGGGGGGACTAGCGACAACACCGGGGAGCTGTTTTTT.